Shown below are 3 T cell receptor beta chains from a single sample sequenced in a study of a mutant IDH1 vaccine in newly diagnosed glioma. No antigen has been identified for these receptors. Sequencing was performed with immunoSEQ multiplex PCR; in TCRdb, only in-frame clones are kept and a portion is missing. The sample shows around 70,000 clones, 84% of them seen only once. Time point noted: week 35, safety follow-up. Topical imiquimod was applied with each vaccine dose, which held 300 ug of mutant IDH1 20-mer peptide. The material was PBMCs, obtained from a glioma patient whose treatment included an IDH1 peptide vaccine. The receptors here all came from a man aged 18 to 30 with glioma.

The chain has TRBV19 and TRBJ2-7; D is unresolved. The CDR3 is 14 residues long. The V end was cut by 7 bases, the J end by 2 bases, with 15 bases between. The germline V gene has CDR1 LNHDA and CDR2 SQIVND (reference sequence). The chain's CDR3 is CASKSQQQTYEQYF. In DNA form, the CDR3 reads TGTGCCAGTAAATCCCAGCAGCAAACCTACGAGCAGTACTTC.

This clone is a singleton in its sample. The J gene is TRBJ2-3, the V gene TRBV6-5, with unresolved D. CDR1 and CDR2 from the germline V gene are MNHEY and SVGAGI. V lost 6 bases to trimming and J lost 1 base, with 5 bases between them. The CDR3 has 12 amino acids. CDR3 loop: CASRKGTDTQYF. In DNA form, the CDR3 reads TGTGCCAGCAGGAAAGGCACAGATACGCAGTATTTT.

This chain joins TRBV14 and TRBJ2-3, with D possibly being TRBD2 (6 bases). The CDR3 sequence is 13 residues long. The germline V gene has CDR1 SGHDN and CDR2 FVKESK. Deletions cut 0 bases from V and 8 bases from J, with 9 bases between. The DNA for the CDR3 is TGTGCCAGCAGCCAAGATGGGGGAGGTACGCAGTATTTT. Translation: CASSQDGGGTQYF.